One sample yielded the 30 T cell receptor beta chains listed below, sequenced in a study of blood T cell repertoires in COVID-19. Produced via immunoSEQ multiplex PCR; TCRdb's table is partial and in-frame only. This table has roughly 380,000 clones, 89% appearing once. What was sequenced was peripheral blood. All receptors come from a woman aged 60-75 years with COVID-19, enrolled during active disease.

The V gene is TRBV5-6, the J gene TRBJ2-1, with 14 bases matching TRBD2. Losses at the gene ends were 4 bases for V and 7 bases for J; bases not matched to a gene: 7. CDR1 is SGHDT and CDR2 is YYEEEE in the germline V gene. This CDR3 is built from 16 residues. The CDR3, as DNA: TGTGCCAGCAGCCTCCCCCGGACTAGCGGGGGGAATGAGCAGTTCTTC. Protein product: CASSLPRTSGGNEQFF.

The V call is TRBV12-3 or TRBV12-4, the J call TRBJ2-5; weak D call: TRBD1 (5 bases). The CDR3 length is 13 residues. V lost 3 bases, J lost 5 bases, and 10 bases lay in between. The DNA of the CDR3 is TGTGCCAGCAGTTTCGCAGGGAAGGAGACCCAGTACTTC. The encoded protein is CASSFAGKETQYF.

The chain links TRBV9 to TRBJ2-3; possibly TRBD1 for D (6 bases). This CDR3 is built from 16 residues. CDR1 and CDR2 (germline): SGDLS, YYNGEE. The germline V and J ends were trimmed by 1 base and 2 bases, with 14 bases remaining between them. The CDR3 here is CASSVHRVGYTDTQYF. The CDR3 region has the DNA TGTGCCAGCAGCGTACACAGGGTAGGGTACACAGATACGCAGTATTTT.

The rearrangement uses TRBV10-3 and TRBJ2-5, with 14 bases that match TRBD2. The V gene end was trimmed by 6 bases and the J gene end by 5 bases; junction bases not matched to a gene: 8. Germline CDR1 reads ENHRY; CDR2 reads SYGVKD. The CDR3 covers 16 residues. The DNA of the CDR3 is TGTGCCATCAGGACTAGCGGGGGGGCTCTCGGGGAGACCCAGTACTTC. It is translated as CAIRTSGGALGETQYF.

This chain connects TRBV7-2 to TRBJ2-1; 9 nucleotides line up with TRBD1. Germline V gives CDR1 SGHTA, CDR2 FQGNSA. The J segment lost 6 bases and the V segment lost 2 bases, leaving 2 bases of the junction unmatched. The CDR3 covers 14 residues. The CDR3: CASSLRTGVNEQFF. The CDR3 region has the DNA TGTGCCAGCAGCTTACGGACAGGGGTCAATGAGCAGTTCTTC.

The chain couples TRBV5-1 to TRBJ1-2; 9 bases align to TRBD1. The CDR3 is 17 amino acids. The V gene's germline CDR1 is SGHRS and CDR2 YFSETQ. Unmatched junction bases numbered 9, after V lost 0 bases and J lost 3 bases. The CDR3 loop reads CASSLEGQGALDYGYTF. The CDR3 DNA reads as TGCGCCAGCAGCTTGGAGGGACAGGGCGCGCTGGACTATGGCTACACCTTC.

The V and J genes are TRBV18 and TRBJ1-1, with D unresolved. Trimming removed 1 base from V and 6 bases from J, with 12 bases in between. CDR1 is KGHSH, CDR2 LQKENI, per germline. The CDR3 has 14 residues. The CDR3 DNA follows: TGTGCCAGCTCACCACAAACAGCCTTTCCTGAAGCTTTCTTT. It yields the protein CASSPQTAFPEAFF.

This chain connects TRBV4-2 to TRBJ2-5; 7 bases fit TRBD1. The CDR3 spans 14 residues. V trimming: 1 base; J trimming: 9 bases; junction bases outside the gene matches: 8. Germline V lookup: CDR1 LGHNA, CDR2 YNFKEQ. CDR3 sequence (DNA): TGTGCCAGCAGCCAAGTACCCCCGCAGGGGGCCCAGTACTTC. It codes for CASSQVPPQGAQYF.

The chain joins TRBV27 to TRBJ2-7; 13 positions agree with TRBD2. CDR1 is MNHEY, CDR2 SMNVEV, per germline (reference sequence). The CDR3 length is 17 residues. The J segment lost 4 bases and the V segment lost 1 base, leaving 7 bases of the junction unmatched. Written as DNA, the CDR3 is TGTGCCAGCAGTTTATATATCCCGACTAGCGGGGGGTACGAGCAGTACTTC. As protein: CASSLYIPTSGGYEQYF.

The chain couples TRBV29-1 to TRBJ1-1; D not resolved. CDR1 and CDR2 from the germline V gene are SQVTM and ANQGSEA. V was pared by 7 bases and J by 1 base, with 16 bases between. The CDR3 runs to 14 residues. The CDR3, as DNA: TGCAGCGGTACCGGGGTATTACCGAACACTGAAGCTTTCTTT. Translation: CSGTGVLPNTEAFF. Combining the CDR3 with reference TRBV29-1 and TRBJ1-1 gives the whole variable domain SAVISQKPSRDICQRGTSLTIQCQVDSQVTMMFWYRQQPGQSLTLIATANQGSEATYESGFVIDKFPISRPNLTFSTLTVSNMSPEDSSIYLCSGTGVLPNTEAFFGQGTRLTVV.

J is TRBJ1-1 and V is TRBV14; 9 nucleotides match TRBD1. Germline V gene sequence: CDR1 SGHDN, CDR2 FVKESK. CDR3 length equals 16 residues. V gave up 5 bases and J gave up 11 bases; unmatched junction bases: 18. The DNA of the CDR3 is TGTGCCAGCAGCTCCCGGGACAGGGTTCCGTTCGAGGGGGCTTTCTTT. Its translation is CASSSRDRVPFEGAFF.

V is TRBV23-1 and J is TRBJ1-4; 8 bases are a match to TRBD1. TRBV23-1 is an ORF, and what it does is uncertain. After removal of 7 bases from V and 13 bases from J, the junction contained 20 bases not matched to a gene. This CDR3 is built from 16 residues. The DNA of the CDR3 is TGCGCCAGCATACCGCATGGGAAGGCAGGGGGCAAGCTACTGTTTTTT. Translated: CASIPHGKAGGKLLFF.

J is TRBJ2-3 and V is TRBV5-1; D gene uncertain. With 5 bases removed from V and 4 bases from J, the gap between germline ends came to 5 bases. The CDR3 runs 11 residues. From germline, CDR1 is SGHRS and CDR2 YFSETQ. As DNA, the CDR3 is TGCGCCAGCAGTTACTCAGATACGCAGTATTTT. Translating it yields CASSYSDTQYF.

This clone was detected a few times. The chain links TRBV14 to TRBJ2-7; TRBD1 matches 9 bases. This CDR3 has 15 residues. V dropped 5 bases and J dropped 6; count of bases not matched to a gene: 11. Germline V CDR1 and CDR2: SGHDN, FVKESK. The DNA of the CDR3 is TGTGCCAGCAGCGTCCAAAGGACAGGGGCCGGCGAGCAGTACTTC. It codes for CASSVQRTGAGEQYF. The full variable domain, completed using reference TRBV14 and TRBJ2-7, is EAGVTQFPSHSVIEKGQTVTLRCDPISGHDNLYWYRRVMGKEIKFLLHFVKESKQDESGMPNNRFLAERTGGTYSTLKVQPAELEDSGVYFCASSVQRTGAGEQYFGPGTRLTVT.

The V and J genes are TRBV7-8 and TRBJ2-1; TRBD2 matches at 8 bases. The CDR3 length is 17 residues. The junction had 7 bases not matched to a gene; V was cut back by 2 bases and J by 1 base. CDR1 and CDR2 from the germline V gene are SGHVS and FQNEAQ. CDR3 sequence reads: CASSLLLGGGSYNEQFF. The CDR3 nucleotides are TGTGCCAGCAGCTTACTCCTCGGGGGGGGTTCCTACAATGAGCAGTTCTTC.

The sample holds one count of this clone. The chain is built from TRBV11-2 and TRBJ2-1; 7 positions match TRBD2. The CDR3 runs to 15 residues. Germline values: CDR1 SGHAT, CDR2 FQNNGV. J gave up 5 bases and V 4 bases, and 8 bases lay outside the gene matches. In nucleotides, the CDR3 is TGTGCCAGCAGCTCAAGACTAGCATTGAACAATGAGCAGTTCTTC. Translation gives CASSSRLALNNEQFF.

The chain couples TRBV18 to TRBJ1-4; 7 bases align to TRBD1. With 4 bases clipped from V and 0 bases from J, the junction kept 8 bases outside the gene matches. The germline V gene has CDR1 KGHSH and CDR2 LQKENI. The CDR3 runs to 17 residues. In DNA form, the CDR3 reads TGTGCCAGCTCACGGTTGGGGACAGCTGCAACTAATGAAAAACTGTTTTTT. Its translation is CASSRLGTAATNEKLFF.

The genes are TRBV19 and TRBJ1-4, with D uncertain. Between the trimmed V and J ends, which lost 9 bases and 0 bases, there was a span of 11 bases. CDR3 length: 14 amino acids. CDR1 and CDR2 (germline): LNHDA, SQIVND (reference sequence). CDR3: CASGPPATNEKLFF. The CDR3 coding sequence is TGTGCCAGCGGTCCCCCCGCAACTAATGAAAAACTGTTTTTT. Supplemented by reference TRBV19 and TRBJ1-4, the full variable domain reads DGGITQSPKYLFRKEGQNVTLSCEQNLNHDAMYWYRQDPGQGLRLIYYSQIVNDFQKGDIAEGYSVSREKKESFPLTVTSAQKNPTAFYLCASGPPATNEKLFFGSGTQLSVL.

The J gene is TRBJ2-3, the V gene TRBV6-1, with 10 bases identical to TRBD2. V dropped 8 bases and J dropped 3; count of bases not matched to a gene: 2. Germline lookup yields CDR1 MNHNS and CDR2 SASEGT. This CDR3 contains 13 residues. The CDR3 is CASRTSGTDTQYF. For the CDR3, the DNA is TGTGCCAGCCGGACTAGCGGAACAGATACGCAGTATTTT.

The chain uses TRBV19 and TRBJ1-5, with a tentative D call TRBD1 (5 bases). Germline lookup yields CDR1 LNHDA and CDR2 SQIVND (reference sequence). CDR3 length: 16 residues. V was shortened by 5 bases and J by 7 bases, with 21 bases between the two germline ends. The CDR3 region is CASSVGSGGSEQPQHF. In DNA, the CDR3 is TGTGCCAGTAGTGTGGGGAGTGGGGGGTCGGAACAGCCCCAGCATTTT.

This clone has more than one count but fewer than ten. The chain combines TRBV9 with TRBJ2-7; 15 bases are shared with TRBD2. CDR3 size: 15 residues. Germline CDR1 is SGDLS and CDR2 is YYNGEE. The trim removed 3 bases at V and 4 bases at J, leaving 2 bases unmatched. The CDR3 reads CASSDGLAGGYEQYF. The CDR3 coding sequence is TGTGCCAGCAGCGACGGACTAGCGGGGGGGTACGAGCAGTACTTC.

This clone was found a few times. The chain employs TRBV7-3 and TRBJ1-3; D remains unclear. The CDR3 has 14 amino acids. V gave up 6 bases and J gave up 0 bases, with 9 bases separating them. Germline-derived CDR1 and CDR2 are SGHTA and FQGTGA. Here the CDR3 DNA reads TGTGCCAGCAGGATTGGGCCCTCTGGAAACACCATATATTTT. It yields the protein CASRIGPSGNTIYF.

The rearrangement joins TRBV28 to TRBJ1-5; D call uncertain. The CDR3 totals 12 residues. The ends were cut back, 4 bases at V and 10 bases at J, with 11 bases in the middle. Germline lookup yields CDR1 MDHEN and CDR2 SYDVKM. The DNA of the CDR3 is TGTGCCAGCAGTTCCTACAGACATCCCCAGCATTTT. Protein product: CASSSYRHPQHF. The full variable domain, in which reference TRBV28 and TRBJ1-5 provide the parts outside the CDR3, is DVKVTQSSRYLVKRTGEKVFLECVQDMDHENMFWYRQDPGLGLRLIYFSYDVKMKEKGDIPEGYSVSREKKERFSLILESASTNQTSMYLCASSSYRHPQHFGDGTRLSIL.

The genes are TRBV24-1 and TRBJ1-5, with D hard to call. The CDR3 contains 14 residues. Germline CDR1 is KGHDR and CDR2 is SFDVKD. Trimming took 4 bases from V and 7 from J, leaving 13 bases between them. The CDR3 bases are TGTGCCACCAGTGACCCCCGACACATCCAGCCCCAGCATTTT. Residues: CATSDPRHIQPQHF.

The chain uses TRBV27 and TRBJ2-5; 8 bases are a match to TRBD2. The V gene end was trimmed by 6 bases and the J gene end by 4 bases; junction bases not matched to a gene: 13. Germline V lookup: CDR1 MNHEY, CDR2 SMNVEV (reference sequence). The CDR3 consists of 16 residues. The CDR3 loop reads CASSLRSGGEAETQYF. CDR3 DNA sequence: TGTGCCAGCAGCCTCAGGAGCGGGGGAGAGGCAGAGACCCAGTACTTC.

This rearrangement joins TRBV27 to TRBJ2-3, with D possibly matching TRBD2 (7 bases). The ends were cut back, 3 bases at V and 1 base at J, with 20 bases in the middle. CDR1 MNHEY and CDR2 SMNVEV come from the germline V gene (reference sequence). CDR3 size: 18 residues. Written as DNA, the CDR3 is TGTGCCAGCAGTTTGGGGTCTTCTCGGGGGGCGCGCACAGATACGCAGTATTTT. As protein: CASSLGSSRGARTDTQYF.

This chain connects TRBV12-5 to TRBJ1-1; TRBD1 agrees at 7 bases. Germline V gene sequence: CDR1 LGHNT, CDR2 FRNRAP. J was trimmed by 4 bases and V by 10 bases; bases with no gene match: 9. This CDR3 has 13 residues. CDR3 nucleotide sequence: TGTGCTACCCGTGGTGCAGGGGGCACTGAAGCTTTCTTT. Its protein is CATRGAGGTEAFF. Full variable domain (missing parts from reference TRBV12-5 and TRBJ1-1): DARVTQTPRHKVTEMGQEVTMRCQPILGHNTVFWYRQTMMQGLELLAYFRNRAPLDDSGMPKDRFSAEMPDATLATLKIQPSEPRDSAVYFCATRGAGGTEAFFGQGTRLTVV.

The chain recombines TRBV6-7 with TRBJ2-3; 12 nucleotides agree with TRBD2. TRBV6-7 is recorded as an ORF, its role being uncertain. This CDR3 is 19 amino acids long. Trimming at V came to 0 bases and at J to 2 bases, leaving 9 bases not matched to a gene. The CDR3 DNA is TGTGCCAGCAGTTACTCGCCCCACGGACTAGCGGGGAACACAGATACGCAGTATTTT. Translation: CASSYSPHGLAGNTDTQYF.

This clone was seen just once. The chain joins TRBV2 to TRBJ2-4; D gene unclear. The CDR3 length is 14 residues. Trimming cost V 8 bases and J 0 bases, with 11 bases left between them. Germline CDR1 and CDR2: SNHLY and FYNNEI. In DNA, the CDR3 is TGTGCCAGCTCTCCCAGTCGAGCCAAAAACATTCAGTACTTC. It encodes CASSPSRAKNIQYF.

The chain carries TRBV6-2 or TRBV6-3 and TRBJ1-2; D not resolved. Germline CDR1 MNHEY, CDR2 SVGEGT. Deletions cut 5 bases from V and 3 bases from J, with 10 bases between. CDR3 length: 13 amino acids. DNA for the CDR3: TGTGCCAGCAGTGACGGGGAAGACTATGGCTACACCTTC. Its translation: CASSDGEDYGYTF.